The 15 T cell receptor beta chains below were found in one sample sequenced in a study of graft-versus-host responses after intestinal transplantation. Produced via immunoSEQ multiplex PCR; TCRdb's table is partial and in-frame only. The profile covers about 94,000 clones, with 91% appearing a single time and approximately 0.5% taken by the ten largest. No antigens are known for them. The material was unstimulated CD8+ T cells sorted from spleen or lymph node cells, obtained before intestinal transplant. The receptors here all came from a human donor who received an intestinal transplant.

V usage is TRBV12-5 and J usage is TRBJ2-1; tentative D call: TRBD2 (5 bases). Trimming pared 6 bases from V and 3 bases from J, leaving 9 bases between. This CDR3 is built from 13 residues. Germline V gene data show CDR1 as LGHNT and CDR2 as FRNRAP. The CDR3 reads CASGDYNYNEQFF. The CDR3 nucleotides are TGTGCTAGTGGAGACTATAACTACAATGAGCAGTTCTTC.

The chain carries TRBV15 and TRBJ2-1, with 7 bases matching TRBD2. V lost 0 bases and J lost 0; bases outside the gene matches: 5. The CDR3 sequence is 17 residues long. The germline V gene has CDR1 LNHNV and CDR2 YYDKDF (reference sequence). The CDR3 here is CATSREGERGSYNEQFF. CDR3 DNA: TGTGCCACCAGCAGAGAGGGGGAGCGGGGCTCCTACAATGAGCAGTTCTTC.

J is TRBJ2-7 and V is TRBV7-6; 8 nucleotides line up with TRBD1. Germline V CDR1 and CDR2: SGHVS, FNYEAQ. There are 14 residues in the CDR3. The ends lost 4 bases at V and 6 bases at J; junction bases unmatched: 8. Here the CDR3 DNA reads TGTGCCAGCAGCTCCATGACAGGGGAAATCGAGCAGTACTTC. Translated, it gives CASSSMTGEIEQYF.

V is TRBV6-5 and J is TRBJ1-1, with D perhaps matching TRBD1 (5 bases). This CDR3 is built from 13 residues. Germline V gene data show CDR1 as MNHEY and CDR2 as SVGAGI. V was shortened by 6 bases and J by 0 bases, with 8 bases between the two germline ends. CDR3 DNA: TGTGCCAGCAGCTCAGGGTTGAACACTGAAGCTTTCTTT. Residues: CASSSGLNTEAFF.

This clone was counted once. The rearrangement uses TRBV28 and TRBJ1-1, with TRBD1 matching over 7 bases. With 5 bases clipped from V and 10 bases from J, the junction kept 13 bases outside the gene matches. Per germline, CDR1 MDHEN and CDR2 SYDVKM. The CDR3 runs 14 residues. The CDR3 sequence is CASSPLKRQGRAFF. The CDR3, as DNA: TGTGCCAGCAGTCCACTAAAAAGACAGGGAAGAGCTTTCTTT.

This sequence joins TRBV7-9 and TRBJ1-5; possibly TRBD1 for D (5 bases). This CDR3 spans 16 amino acids. V was trimmed by 5 bases and J by 4 bases, leaving 18 bases between them. In germline, CDR1 is SEHNR, CDR2 FQNEAQ (reference sequence). This CDR3 reads CASSKSASGENQPQHF. The CDR3 nucleotides are TGTGCCAGCAGCAAATCAGCCTCGGGGGAGAATCAGCCCCAGCATTTT.

The chain uses TRBV2 and TRBJ2-2; the match to TRBD1 covers 7 bases. CDR1 SNHLY and CDR2 FYNNEI come from the germline V gene. This CDR3 has 15 amino acids. V was pared by 7 bases and J by 0 bases, with 5 bases of the junction left unmatched. DNA for the CDR3: TGTGCCAGCAATTCCGGGACAGCGAACACCGGGGAGCTGTTTTTT. As protein: CASNSGTANTGELFF.

The chain recombines TRBV5-4 with TRBJ2-6, with 9 bases identical to TRBD1. This CDR3 comprises 17 residues. The V segment lost 4 bases and the J segment 4 bases; nucleotides outside the gene matches: 9. The germline V gene has CDR1 SGHNT and CDR2 YYREEE (reference sequence). CDR3: CASSAPDRGSGANVLTF. CDR3 bases: TGTGCCAGCAGCGCGCCGGACAGGGGATCAGGGGCCAACGTCCTGACTTTC.

The chain carries TRBV30 and TRBJ2-7; D is possibly TRBD2 (7 bases). CDR1 is GTSNPN, CDR2 SVGIG, per germline (reference sequence). With 2 bases removed from V and 3 bases from J, the gap between germline ends came to 14 bases. The CDR3 covers 14 residues. Written as DNA, the CDR3 is TGTGCCTGGAGTCCACGGGGGGCCGACTACGAGCAGTACTTC. Protein product: CAWSPRGADYEQYF. The full variable domain, with the rest looked up from reference TRBV30 and TRBJ2-7, is SQTIHQWPATLVQPVGSPLSLECTVEGTSNPNLYWYRQAAGRGLQLLFYSVGIGQISSEVPQNLSASRPQDRQFILSSKKLLLSDSGFYLCAWSPRGADYEQYFGPGTRLTVT.

This rearrangement joins TRBV7-2 to TRBJ2-1; D perhaps matches TRBD2 (6 bases). CDR3 length equals 16 residues. In germline, CDR1 is SGHTA, CDR2 FQGNSA. The V gene lost 5 bases and the J gene lost 0 bases, with 14 bases spanning the gap. CDR3 nucleotides: TGTGCCAGCAGCCCCCGGGACTCCCGCTCCTACAATGAGCAGTTCTTC. It yields the protein CASSPRDSRSYNEQFF.

The chain uses TRBV4-1 and TRBJ1-5, with unresolved D. This CDR3 region has 15 residues. Germline V gene data show CDR1 as MGHRA and CDR2 as YSYEKL. V was shortened by 4 bases and J by 4 bases, with 14 bases between the two germline ends. The CDR3 spells CASSRTGSVNQPQHF. CDR3 bases: TGCGCCAGCAGCCGGACCGGGAGCGTGAATCAGCCCCAGCATTTT.

The rearrangement links TRBV4-3 to TRBJ2-1, with 11 bases identical to TRBD2. After removal of 0 bases from V and 0 bases from J, the junction contained 4 bases not matched to a gene. The CDR3 extends over 18 amino acids. In germline, CDR1 is LGHNA, CDR2 YSLEER. The CDR3 nucleotides read TGCGCCAGCAGCCAAGATGGACTAGCGGGTCACTCCTACAATGAGCAGTTCTTC. Protein product: CASSQDGLAGHSYNEQFF.

The chain couples TRBV9 to TRBJ1-2, with D perhaps matching TRBD1 (5 bases). Per germline, CDR1 SGDLS and CDR2 YYNGEE. V was trimmed by 3 bases and J by 4 bases, leaving 10 bases between them. The CDR3 extends over 13 amino acids. In DNA form, the CDR3 reads TGTGCCAGCAGCGCCGGGGGACGCTATGGCTACACCTTC. Protein product: CASSAGGRYGYTF. Variable domain in full (rest from reference TRBV9 and TRBJ1-2): DSGVTQTPKHLITATGQRVTLRCSPRSGDLSVYWYQQSLDQGLQFLIQYYNGEERAKGNILERFSAQQFPDLHSELNLSSLELGDSALYFCASSAGGRYGYTFGSGTRLTVV.

The rearrangement uses TRBV27 and TRBJ1-2; 7 nucleotides align to TRBD1. Germline-derived CDR1 and CDR2 are MNHEY and SMNVEV (reference sequence). The CDR3 spans 15 residues. Trimming took 6 bases from V and 0 from J; bases not matched to a gene: 7. The CDR3 spells CASSWRTGANYGYTF. For the CDR3, the DNA is TGTGCCAGCAGCTGGAGGACAGGAGCTAACTATGGCTACACCTTC.

This clone is a singleton in its sample. This chain joins TRBV6-5 and TRBJ2-3; tentative D call: TRBD2 (5 bases). This CDR3 comprises 14 residues. Germline CDR1 reads MNHEY; CDR2 reads SVGAGI. Between the trimmed V and J ends, which lost 5 bases and 6 bases, there was a span of 15 bases. DNA of the CDR3: TGTGCCAGCAGTCCCGTTCGGGGTTACGATACGCAGTATTTT. This codes for CASSPVRGYDTQYF.